Detailed here is one T cell receptor beta chain. The record originates from a study of blood T cell repertoires in COVID-19. The assay was immunoSEQ multiplex PCR, and TCRdb's table has in-frame clones only and misses some. This repertoire shows 50,000 to 60,000 clones, about four fifths found once; its top ten account for 6.9%. The V and J ends lost 2 bases and 3 bases, in that order; junction bases with no gene match: 4. The CDR3 extends over 15 amino acids. The germline gives CDR1 GTSNPN, CDR2 SVGIG (reference sequence). The J gene is TRBJ2-3, the V gene TRBV30; 11 bases are shared with TRBD2. The material sequenced was peripheral blood. This receptor was obtained from a man between 65 and 85 years old with active COVID-19. CDR3 amino acids: CAWSMTSGVTDTQYF. DNA for the CDR3: TGTGCCTGGAGTATGACTAGCGGGGTGACAGATACGCAGTATTTT.